Shown below are 14 T cell receptor beta chains from a single sample sequenced in a study of T cells in localized non-small cell lung cancer. Repertoires were generated with immunoSEQ multiplex PCR, while TCRdb's copy carries only in-frame clones and drops some. The sample has 23,000 or so clones; 70% to 90% are singletons. The sequencing used peripheral blood mononuclear cells, collected before any cancer treatment. Receptors were obtained from a woman aged 35-75 years with stage III lung adenocarcinoma.

V is TRBV11-2 and J is TRBJ1-3; a weak D match, TRBD1 (5 bases). This CDR3 comprises 15 residues. The germline V gene encodes CDR1 SGHAT and CDR2 FQNNGV. V gave up 4 bases and J gave up 8 bases, with 18 bases separating them. CDR3 sequence reads: CASSSVKLMGDTIYF. The CDR3, as DNA: TGTGCCAGCAGCTCCGTAAAACTAATGGGGGACACCATATATTTT.

The rearrangement links TRBV15 to TRBJ1-2; TRBD1 aligns across 9 bases. Germline-derived CDR1 and CDR2 are LNHNV and YYDKDF (reference sequence). CDR3 length: 15 amino acids. V gave up 3 bases and J gave up 4 bases; unmatched junction bases: 6. The CDR3 sequence is CATSRATGGAYGYTF. In DNA form, the CDR3 reads TGTGCCACCAGCAGGGCTACAGGGGGCGCCTATGGCTACACCTTC.

The CDR3 nucleotides are TGTGCCAGCAGTTTAGGCATTGGCTACGAGCAGTACTTC. This gives the protein CASSLGIGYEQYF. The chain couples TRBV28 to TRBJ2-7, with D hard to call. V gave up 2 bases and J gave up 3 bases, with 8 bases separating them. This CDR3 comprises 13 residues. Germline CDR1 reads MDHEN; CDR2 reads SYDVKM.

The V gene is TRBV6-5, the J gene TRBJ2-1, with TRBD2 identical over 13 bases. The CDR3 contains 15 residues. Germline CDR1 reads MNHEY; CDR2 reads SVGAGI. After removal of 7 bases from V and 10 bases from J, the junction contained 10 bases not matched to a gene. CDR3 loop: CASNPGLAGVGEQFF. CDR3 in DNA: TGTGCCAGCAACCCCGGACTAGCGGGAGTGGGGGAGCAGTTCTTC.

The chain couples TRBV7-9 to TRBJ1-4, with TRBD1 as a possible D gene (6 bases). Trimming took off 6 bases at V and 5 bases at J, with 22 bases between the two ends. The CDR3 covers 17 residues. The germline V gene has CDR1 SEHNR and CDR2 FQNEAQ (reference sequence). CDR3 in amino acids: CASSPRVVGGPNEKLFF. CDR3 nucleotides: TGTGCCAGCAGTCCCAGAGTTGTGGGGGGCCCGAATGAAAAACTGTTTTTT.

The chain carries TRBV5-5 and TRBJ1-2; D gene unclear. Deletions cut 0 bases from V and 4 bases from J, with 22 bases between. The CDR3 is 18 residues long. Germline lookup yields CDR1 SGHKS and CDR2 YYEKEE (reference sequence). The chain's CDR3 is CASSLDPPGRTGGYGYTF. The CDR3 DNA sequence: TGTGCCAGCAGCTTGGACCCCCCCGGACGGACGGGCGGCTATGGCTACACCTTC. Drawing the rest from reference TRBV5-5 and TRBJ1-2, the complete variable domain is DAGVTQSPTHLIKTRGQQVTLRCSPISGHKSVSWYQQVLGQGPQFIFQYYEKEERGRGNFPDRFSARQFPNYSSELNVNALLLGDSALYLCASSLDPPGRTGGYGYTFGSGTRLTVV.

The chain combines TRBV4-1 with TRBJ1-1; D uncertain. CDR1 is MGHRA and CDR2 is YSYEKL in the germline V gene. The length of the CDR3 is 11 residues. Deletions cut 6 bases from V and 1 base from J, with 3 bases between. CDR3 protein: CASRENTEAFF. DNA of the CDR3: TGCGCCAGCAGGGAGAACACTGAAGCTTTCTTT.

Here the CDR3 reads CASSQATGRGNSPLHF. In nucleotides, the CDR3 is TGTGCCAGCAGCCAAGCCACGGGCCGGGGTAATTCACCCCTCCACTTT. The chain couples TRBV4-2 to TRBJ1-6; no clear D. The germline V gene has CDR1 LGHNA and CDR2 YNFKEQ. The V and J ends lost 1 base and 6 bases respectively, with 13 bases between them. The CDR3 covers 16 residues.

The chain uses TRBV2 and TRBJ2-5; 11 nucleotides match TRBD1. Germline V gives CDR1 SNHLY, CDR2 FYNNEI. Trimming at V came to 6 bases and at J to 5 bases, leaving 5 bases not matched to a gene. This CDR3 is 14 amino acids long. In DNA form, the CDR3 reads TGTGCCAGCAGGACCGGGACAGGGGGGGAGACCCAGTACTTC. Translation gives CASRTGTGGETQYF.

This rearrangement joins TRBV2 to TRBJ2-5; D is undetermined. This CDR3 is 10 amino acids long. Per germline, CDR1 SNHLY and CDR2 FYNNEI. Trimming took 5 bases from V and 5 from J, leaving 3 bases between them. The CDR3 nucleotides read TGTGCCAGCAGTAGCGAGACCCAGTACTTC. Translating gives CASSSETQYF.

The genes are TRBV29-1 and TRBJ1-4; TRBD1 aligns across 10 bases. Looked up from germline, CDR1 is SQVTM and CDR2 is ANQGSEA. This CDR3 comprises 13 residues. The junction had 4 bases not matched to a gene; V was cut back by 7 bases and J by 5 bases. CDR3 bases: TGCAGCGCCGAGACAGGGGGCAATGAAAAACTGTTTTTT. Translated, it gives CSAETGGNEKLFF.

The rearrangement joins TRBV6-1 to TRBJ2-3, with TRBD2 matching over 7 bases. With 4 bases clipped from V and 2 bases from J, the junction kept 6 bases outside the gene matches. The CDR3 consists of 15 residues. The germline V gene encodes CDR1 MNHNS and CDR2 SASEGT. The CDR3 protein is CASSVGTTFTDTQYF. Here the CDR3 DNA reads TGTGCCAGCAGTGTGGGGACTACCTTCACAGATACGCAGTATTTT.

This clone was found once. J is TRBJ1-5 and V is TRBV23-1, with 10 nucleotides matching TRBD1. TRBV23-1 is designated an ORF whose function remains uncertain. The junction had 6 bases not matched to a gene; V was cut back by 5 bases and J by 2 bases. The CDR3 sequence is 16 residues long. This CDR3 reads CASSSPGTGGNQPQHF. The DNA for the CDR3 is TGCGCCAGCAGTTCGCCCGGGACAGGGGGCAATCAGCCCCAGCATTTT.

The chain uses TRBV7-2 and TRBJ2-7, with D possibly being TRBD1 or TRBD2 (5 bases each). V was clipped by 3 bases and J by 1 base, with 13 bases between them. The CDR3 spans 15 residues. The V gene's germline CDR1 is SGHTA and CDR2 FQGNSA. The CDR3 is CASSFRDRASYEQYF. CDR3 bases: TGTGCCAGCAGCTTCCGGGACCGAGCTTCCTACGAGCAGTACTTC.